This T cell receptor beta chain was sequenced in a study of T cell repertoires in cytomegalovirus infection. Looking at the study overall: Evidence of both CMV infection and a matching HLA type came from public TCR beta signatures. General study results and limits: CMV-specific TCR beta clonotypes restricted by HLA-C were the ones dominating the ex vivo response. Carriers of CMV plus the relevant HLA were identified by cumulative public TCR beta family frequency.

For this clonotype: Its antigen is undetermined.

Germline assignment: CDR1 LGHNA and CDR2 YNFKEQ. V was cut by 6 bases and J by 3 bases, with 15 bases left in between. The CDR3 spans 15 residues. MiXCR, run by TCRdb on the reads, gives a single entry per CDR3 protein. Of some 170,000 distinct CDR3 sequences in the sample, about 18% were seen once. The source is a human donor in good health (CMV status not recorded). Some clones in this sample may be carry-over from other donors' samples. V usage is TRBV4-2 and J usage is TRBJ1-5; D perhaps matches TRBD1 (5 bases). The material sequenced was CD8+ T cells from PBMCs. Here the CDR3 reads CASSRAGDLNQPQHF. The CDR3 region has the DNA TGTGCCAGCAGTCGGGCCGGGGACCTCAATCAGCCCCAGCATTTT.